The subject of this entry is one T cell receptor beta chain. Its target is not known. Repertoires were generated with immunoSEQ multiplex PCR, while TCRdb's copy carries only in-frame clones and drops some. This sample has about 150,000 clones; approximately 88% occur once, and the top ten carry 2.2%. This entry comes from a study of T cell responses to AZD1222 COVID-19 vaccine. Study-wide findings and caveats: The span of vaccine-associated CD4 TCRs extended across spike, with dominance at 160-218 and 743-854. The donor cohort was predominantly white British with a female majority, and clonal diversity may have been underestimated.

The CDR3 is 17 amino acids. CDR1 SGHRS and CDR2 YFSETQ come from the germline V gene. V shed 0 bases and J shed 8 bases, with 20 bases lying between them. The TCR comes from an adult in good health. The sequencing here drew on peripheral blood, taken on day 0 of AZD1222 vaccination. The chain carries TRBV5-1 and TRBJ1-4; D perhaps matches TRBD1 (5 bases). The CDR3 here is CASSLDVGRPGGEKLFF. The CDR3 nucleotides are TGCGCCAGCAGCTTGGACGTGGGGAGGCCGGGGGGAGAAAAACTGTTTTTT.